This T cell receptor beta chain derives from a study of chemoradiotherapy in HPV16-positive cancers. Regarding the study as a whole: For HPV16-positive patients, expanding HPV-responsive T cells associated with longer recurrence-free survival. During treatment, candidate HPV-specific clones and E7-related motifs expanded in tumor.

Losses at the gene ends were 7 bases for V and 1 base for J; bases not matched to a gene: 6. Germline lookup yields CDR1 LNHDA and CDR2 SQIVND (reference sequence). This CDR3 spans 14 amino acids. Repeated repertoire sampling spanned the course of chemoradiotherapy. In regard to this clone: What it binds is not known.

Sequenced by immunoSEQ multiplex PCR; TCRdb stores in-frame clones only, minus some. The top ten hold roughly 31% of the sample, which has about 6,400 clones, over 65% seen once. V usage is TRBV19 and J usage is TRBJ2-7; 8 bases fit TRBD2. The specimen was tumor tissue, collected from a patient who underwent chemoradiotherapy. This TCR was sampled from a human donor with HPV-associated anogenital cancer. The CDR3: CASTPTSASYEQYF. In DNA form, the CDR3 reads TGTGCCAGTACCCCGACTAGCGCGTCCTACGAGCAGTACTTC.